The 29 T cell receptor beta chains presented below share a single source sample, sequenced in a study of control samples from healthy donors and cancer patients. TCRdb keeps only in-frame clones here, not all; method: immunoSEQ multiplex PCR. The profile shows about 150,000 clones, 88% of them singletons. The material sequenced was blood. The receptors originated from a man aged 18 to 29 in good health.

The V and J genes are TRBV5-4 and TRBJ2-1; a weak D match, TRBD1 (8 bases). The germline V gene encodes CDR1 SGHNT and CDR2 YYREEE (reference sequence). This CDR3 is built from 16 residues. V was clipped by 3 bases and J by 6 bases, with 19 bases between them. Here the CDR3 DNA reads TGTGCCAGCAGCTATCACAGGGGGGGGGCCTCCAATGAGCAGTTCTTC. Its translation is CASSYHRGGASNEQFF.

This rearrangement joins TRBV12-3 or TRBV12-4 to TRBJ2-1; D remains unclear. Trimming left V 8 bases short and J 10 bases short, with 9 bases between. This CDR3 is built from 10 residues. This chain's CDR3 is CASGIGEQFF. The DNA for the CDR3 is TGTGCCAGCGGGATAGGGGAGCAGTTCTTC.

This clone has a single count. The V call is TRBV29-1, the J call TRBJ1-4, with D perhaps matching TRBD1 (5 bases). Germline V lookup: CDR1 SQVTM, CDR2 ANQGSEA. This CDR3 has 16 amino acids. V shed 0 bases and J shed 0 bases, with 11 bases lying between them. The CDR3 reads CSVEDRGDPTNEKLFF. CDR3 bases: TGCAGCGTTGAAGATCGAGGGGACCCAACTAATGAAAAACTGTTTTTT. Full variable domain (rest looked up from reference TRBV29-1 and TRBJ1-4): SAVISQKPSRDICQRGTSLTIQCQVDSQVTMMFWYRQQPGQSLTLIATANQGSEATYESGFVIDKFPISRPNLTFSTLTVSNMSPEDSSIYLCSVEDRGDPTNEKLFFGSGTQLSVL.

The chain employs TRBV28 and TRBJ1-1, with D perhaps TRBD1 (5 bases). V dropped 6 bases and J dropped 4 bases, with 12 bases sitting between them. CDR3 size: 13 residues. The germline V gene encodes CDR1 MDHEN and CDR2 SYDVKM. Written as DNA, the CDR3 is TGTGCCAGCAGCGGCGGGGACCTCACTGAAGCTTTCTTT. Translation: CASSGGDLTEAFF.

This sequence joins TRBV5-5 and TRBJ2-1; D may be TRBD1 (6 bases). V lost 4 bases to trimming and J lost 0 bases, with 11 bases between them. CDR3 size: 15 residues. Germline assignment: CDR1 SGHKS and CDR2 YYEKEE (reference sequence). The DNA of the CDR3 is TGTGCCAGCAGCAGGACAGCAAGCTCCTACAATGAGCAGTTCTTC. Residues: CASSRTASSYNEQFF.

The CDR3 nucleotides are TGTGCCAGCAGCCCCGGGGGCGTCTATAATTCACCCCTCCACTTT. Protein sequence: CASSPGGVYNSPLHF. The chain is built from TRBV28 and TRBJ1-6; D perhaps matches TRBD1 (6 bases). V was clipped by 6 bases and J by 3 bases, with 12 bases between them. Germline assignment: CDR1 MDHEN and CDR2 SYDVKM. The CDR3 runs to 15 residues.

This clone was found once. The CDR3 nucleotides read TGTGCCACCAGTGACGTCGGGTCTCAAGAGACCCAGTACTTC. Amino acids: CATSDVGSQETQYF. V and J are TRBV24-1 and TRBJ2-5; no firm D call. V was clipped by 4 bases and J by 2 bases, with 10 bases between them. The CDR3 loop spans 14 amino acids. The V gene's germline CDR1 is KGHDR and CDR2 SFDVKD.

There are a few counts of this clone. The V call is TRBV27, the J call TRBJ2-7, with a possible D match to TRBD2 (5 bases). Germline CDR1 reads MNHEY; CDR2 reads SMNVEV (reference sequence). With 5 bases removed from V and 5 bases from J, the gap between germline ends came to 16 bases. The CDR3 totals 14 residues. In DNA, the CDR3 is TGTGCCAGCAGTCCTCTCACCGGGGTGGACGAGCAGTACTTC. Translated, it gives CASSPLTGVDEQYF.

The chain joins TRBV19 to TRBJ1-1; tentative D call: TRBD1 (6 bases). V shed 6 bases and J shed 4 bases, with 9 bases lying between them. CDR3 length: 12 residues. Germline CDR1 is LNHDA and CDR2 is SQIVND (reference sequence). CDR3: CASREGGTEAFF. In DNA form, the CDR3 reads TGTGCCAGTAGGGAGGGGGGCACTGAAGCTTTCTTT.

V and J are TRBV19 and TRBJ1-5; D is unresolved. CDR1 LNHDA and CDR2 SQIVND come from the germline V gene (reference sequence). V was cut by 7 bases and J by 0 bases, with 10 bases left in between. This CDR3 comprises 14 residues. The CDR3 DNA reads TGTGCCAGTACGAGCGTTTATAGCAATCAGCCCCAGCATTTT. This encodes CASTSVYSNQPQHF.

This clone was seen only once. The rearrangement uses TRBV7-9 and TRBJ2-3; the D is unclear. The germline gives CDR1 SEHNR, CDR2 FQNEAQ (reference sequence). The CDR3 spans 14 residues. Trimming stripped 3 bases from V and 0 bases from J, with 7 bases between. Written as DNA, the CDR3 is TGTGCCAGCAGCTTGCAAGCTAGCACAGATACGCAGTATTTT. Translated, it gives CASSLQASTDTQYF.

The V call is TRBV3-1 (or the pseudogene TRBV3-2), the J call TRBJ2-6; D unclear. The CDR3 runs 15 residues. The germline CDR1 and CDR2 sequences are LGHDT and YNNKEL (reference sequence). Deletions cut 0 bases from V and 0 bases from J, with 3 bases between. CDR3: CASSQDNSGANVLTF. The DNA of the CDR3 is TGTGCCAGCAGCCAAGACAACTCTGGGGCCAACGTCCTGACTTTC.

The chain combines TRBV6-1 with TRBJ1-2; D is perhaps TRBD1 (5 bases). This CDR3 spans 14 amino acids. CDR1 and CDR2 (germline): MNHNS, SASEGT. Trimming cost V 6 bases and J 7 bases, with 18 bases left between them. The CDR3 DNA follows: TGTGCCAGCAGCCTCGTGGGGGGGGAGGGTGGCTACACCTTC. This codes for CASSLVGGEGGYTF.

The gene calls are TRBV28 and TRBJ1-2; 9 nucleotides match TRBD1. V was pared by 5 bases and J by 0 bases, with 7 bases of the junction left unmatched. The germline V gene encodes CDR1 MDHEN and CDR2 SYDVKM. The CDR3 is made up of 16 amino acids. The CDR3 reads CASSGDRDFPNYGYTF. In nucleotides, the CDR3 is TGTGCCAGCAGTGGGGACAGGGACTTTCCTAACTATGGCTACACCTTC.

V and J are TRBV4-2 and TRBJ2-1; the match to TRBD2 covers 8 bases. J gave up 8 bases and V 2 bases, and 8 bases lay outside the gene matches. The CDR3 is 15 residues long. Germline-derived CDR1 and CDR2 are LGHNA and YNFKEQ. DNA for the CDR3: TGTGCCAGCAGCCAACTGGCGGGGGGAGTCGATGAGCAGTTCTTC. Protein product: CASSQLAGGVDEQFF.

The CDR3 bases are TGCAGCGCCCGCCCCGCGTCGGAGACCCAGTACTTC. Translating gives CSARPASETQYF. J is TRBJ2-5 and V is TRBV29-1; D is uncertain. V gave up 7 bases and J gave up 5 bases, with 14 bases separating them. This CDR3 is 12 amino acids long. Germline V gene lookup returns CDR1 SQVTM and CDR2 ANQGSEA.

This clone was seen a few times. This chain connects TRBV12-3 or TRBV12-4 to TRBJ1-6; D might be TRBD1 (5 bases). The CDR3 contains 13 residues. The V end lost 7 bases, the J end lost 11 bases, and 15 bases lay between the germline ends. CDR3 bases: TGTGCCAGCAACCCTGCCGTAGGGGCACCCCTCCACTTT. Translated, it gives CASNPAVGAPLHF.

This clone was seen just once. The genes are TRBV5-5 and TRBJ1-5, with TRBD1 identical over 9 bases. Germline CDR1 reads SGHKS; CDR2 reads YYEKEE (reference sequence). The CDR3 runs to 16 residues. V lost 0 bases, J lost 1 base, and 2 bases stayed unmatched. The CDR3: CASSLGGTGSNQPQHF. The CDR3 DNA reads TGTGCCAGCAGCTTGGGTGGGACAGGGAGCAATCAGCCCCAGCATTTT.

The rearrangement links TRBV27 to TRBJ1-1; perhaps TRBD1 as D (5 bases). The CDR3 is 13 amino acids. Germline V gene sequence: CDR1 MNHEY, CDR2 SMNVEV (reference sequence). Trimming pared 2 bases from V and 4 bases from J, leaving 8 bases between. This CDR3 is CASSLSRATEAFF. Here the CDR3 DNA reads TGTGCCAGCAGTTTAAGCAGGGCCACTGAAGCTTTCTTT.

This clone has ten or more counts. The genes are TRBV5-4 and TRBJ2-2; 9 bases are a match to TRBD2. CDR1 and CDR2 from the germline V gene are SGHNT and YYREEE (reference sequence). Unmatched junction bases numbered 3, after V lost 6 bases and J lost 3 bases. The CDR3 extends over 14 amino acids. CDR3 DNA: TGTGCCAGCACCGCTAGCGGGGACACCGGGGAGCTGTTTTTT. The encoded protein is CASTASGDTGELFF.

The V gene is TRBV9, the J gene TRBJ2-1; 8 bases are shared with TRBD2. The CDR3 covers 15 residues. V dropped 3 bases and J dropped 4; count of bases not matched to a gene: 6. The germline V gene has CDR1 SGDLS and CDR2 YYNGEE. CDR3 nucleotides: TGTGCCAGCAGCGCAGCCGGGACTAGGTACAATGAGCAGTTCTTC. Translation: CASSAAGTRYNEQFF.

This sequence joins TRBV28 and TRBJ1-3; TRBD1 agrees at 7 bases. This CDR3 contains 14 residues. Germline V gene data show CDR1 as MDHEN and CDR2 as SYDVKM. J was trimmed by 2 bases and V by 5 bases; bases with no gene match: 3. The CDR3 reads CASSVQGTGNTIYF. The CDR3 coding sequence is TGTGCCAGCAGTGTACAGGGGACTGGAAACACCATATATTTT. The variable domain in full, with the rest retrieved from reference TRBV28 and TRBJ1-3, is DVKVTQSSRYLVKRTGEKVFLECVQDMDHENMFWYRQDPGLGLRLIYFSYDVKMKEKGDIPEGYSVSREKKERFSLILESASTNQTSMYLCASSVQGTGNTIYFGEGSWLTVV.

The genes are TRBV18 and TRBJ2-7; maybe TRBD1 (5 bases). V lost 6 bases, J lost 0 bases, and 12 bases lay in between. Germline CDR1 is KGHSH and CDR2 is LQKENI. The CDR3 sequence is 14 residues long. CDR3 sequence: CASSHDSLSYEQYF. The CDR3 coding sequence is TGTGCCAGCTCGCACGACAGCCTCTCCTACGAGCAGTACTTC.

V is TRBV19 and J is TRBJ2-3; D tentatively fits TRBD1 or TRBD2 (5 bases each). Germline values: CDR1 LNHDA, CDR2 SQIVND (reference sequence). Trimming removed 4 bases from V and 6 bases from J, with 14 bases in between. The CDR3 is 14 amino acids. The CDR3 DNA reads TGTGCCAGTAGTAGGGACCCCCAGACGGATACGCAGTATTTT. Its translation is CASSRDPQTDTQYF.

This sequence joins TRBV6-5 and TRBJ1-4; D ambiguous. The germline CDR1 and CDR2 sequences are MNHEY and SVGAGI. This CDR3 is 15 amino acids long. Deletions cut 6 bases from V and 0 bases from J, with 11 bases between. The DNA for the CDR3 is TGTGCCAGCAGCCTAGGATCCGCAACTAATGAAAAACTGTTTTTT. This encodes CASSLGSATNEKLFF.

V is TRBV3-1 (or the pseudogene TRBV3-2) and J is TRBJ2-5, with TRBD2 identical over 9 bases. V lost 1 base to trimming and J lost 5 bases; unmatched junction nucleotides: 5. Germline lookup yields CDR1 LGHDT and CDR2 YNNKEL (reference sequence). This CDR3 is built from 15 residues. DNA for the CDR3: TGTGCCAGCAGCCAAGGACTAGCGGTCTCCGAGACCCAGTACTTC. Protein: CASSQGLAVSETQYF.

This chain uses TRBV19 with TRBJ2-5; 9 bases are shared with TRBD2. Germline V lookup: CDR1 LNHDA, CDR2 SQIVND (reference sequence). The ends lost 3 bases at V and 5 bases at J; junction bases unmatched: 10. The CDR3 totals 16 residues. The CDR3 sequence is CASSIGSGGIEETQYF. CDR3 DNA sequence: TGTGCCAGTAGTATCGGGAGCGGGGGGATCGAGGAGACCCAGTACTTC. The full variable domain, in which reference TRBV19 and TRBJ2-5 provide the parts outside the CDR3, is DGGITQSPKYLFRKEGQNVTLSCEQNLNHDAMYWYRQDPGQGLRLIYYSQIVNDFQKGDIAEGYSVSREKKESFPLTVTSAQKNPTAFYLCASSIGSGGIEETQYFGPGTRLLVL.

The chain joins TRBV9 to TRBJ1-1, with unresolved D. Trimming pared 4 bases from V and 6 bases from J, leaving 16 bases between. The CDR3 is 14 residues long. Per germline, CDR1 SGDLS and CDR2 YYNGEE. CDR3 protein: CASSPLPGRAEAFF. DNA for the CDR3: TGTGCCAGCAGCCCTTTGCCCGGAAGAGCTGAAGCTTTCTTT.

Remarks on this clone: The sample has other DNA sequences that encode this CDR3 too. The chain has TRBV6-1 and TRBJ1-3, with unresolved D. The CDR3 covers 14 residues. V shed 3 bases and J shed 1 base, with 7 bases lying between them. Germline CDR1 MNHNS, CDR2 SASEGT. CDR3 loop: CASSDGVSGNTIYF. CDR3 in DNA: TGTGCCAGCAGTGATGGGGTATCTGGAAACACCATATATTTT.